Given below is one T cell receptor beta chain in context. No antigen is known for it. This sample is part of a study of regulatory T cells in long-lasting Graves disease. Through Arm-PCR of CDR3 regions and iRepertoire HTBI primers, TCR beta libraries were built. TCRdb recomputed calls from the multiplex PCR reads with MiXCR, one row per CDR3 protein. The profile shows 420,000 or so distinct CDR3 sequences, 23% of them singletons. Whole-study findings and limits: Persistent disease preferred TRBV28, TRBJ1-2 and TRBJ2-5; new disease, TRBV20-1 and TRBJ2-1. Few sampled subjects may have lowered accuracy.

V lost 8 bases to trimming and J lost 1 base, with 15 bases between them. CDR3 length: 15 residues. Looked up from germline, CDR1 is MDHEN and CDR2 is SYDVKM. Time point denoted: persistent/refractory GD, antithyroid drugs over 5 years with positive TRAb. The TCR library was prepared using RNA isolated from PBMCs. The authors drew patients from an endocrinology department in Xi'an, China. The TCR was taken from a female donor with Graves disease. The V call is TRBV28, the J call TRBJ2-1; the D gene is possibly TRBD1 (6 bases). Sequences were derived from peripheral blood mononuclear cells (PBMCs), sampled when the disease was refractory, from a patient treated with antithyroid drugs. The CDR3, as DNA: TGTGCCAGCCGAGGGGGACCGGCTTCCTACAATGAGCAGTTCTTC. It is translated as CASRGGPASYNEQFF.